A selection of T cell receptor beta chains follows, all from one sample in a study of long-term antiretroviral therapy in people with HIV. Assay: immunoSEQ multiplex PCR; the TCRdb copy retains only in-frame clones and omits some. The table has roughly 30,000 clones, 90% to 95% seen once. Sequencing used unsorted PBMCs, obtained roughly 6 years after starting antiretroviral therapy. Receptors originate from a young man with HIV. Each CDR3 is given with its conserved first and last residue. A D gene is named only where the DNA matches it firmly. A clone size is listed for some rows: how often the clone was seen (once, few, many), or a class if it is expanded.

size	V	J	D	CDR3	DNA
-	TRBV29-1	TRBJ1-2	TRBD1	CSGGQGGGYTF	TGCAGCGGCGGACAGGGTGGCGGCTACACCTTC
-	TRBV27	TRBJ2-7	TRBD1	CATSQWGQGPYEQYF	TGTGCCACTTCACAGTGGGGACAGGGACCCTACGAGCAGTACTTC
-	TRBV19	TRBJ2-2	-	CASSGTGELFF	TGTGCCAGTAGTGGAACCGGGGAGCTGTTTTTT
once	TRBV10-2	TRBJ1-5	TRBD1	CASSLTGDSNQPQHF	TGCGCCAGCAGCCTGACAGGGGATAGCAATCAGCCCCAGCATTTT
-	TRBV6-4	TRBJ2-3	TRBD1	CASSDSTGGADTQYF	TGTGCCAGCAGTGACTCGACAGGGGGCGCAGATACGCAGTATTTT
-	TRBV5-1	TRBJ2-3	TRBD2	CASSLRAGDPTDTQYF	TGCGCCAGCAGCTTGCGAGCGGGAGATCCAACAGATACGCAGTATTTT
-	TRBV28	TRBJ2-7	TRBD2	CASGRGSSYEQYF	TGTGCCAGCGGCCGCGGGAGCTCCTACGAGCAGTACTTC
-	TRBV5-1	TRBJ2-3	-	CASSPDGPGTDTQYF	TGCGCCAGCAGCCCGGACGGACCGGGCACAGATACGCAGTATTTT
-	TRBV18	TRBJ1-5	-	CASSPEFFRNQPQHF	TGTGCCAGCTCACCTGAGTTTTTTCGCAATCAGCCCCAGCATTTT
-	TRBV4-3	TRBJ1-3	TRBD1	CASSQDRGARNTIYF	TGCGCCAGCAGCCAGGACAGGGGGGCCCGAAACACCATATATTTT
-	TRBV19	TRBJ1-3	-	CASIPTDLSGNTIYF	TGTGCCAGTATCCCGACAGACCTCTCTGGAAACACCATATATTTT
-	TRBV18	TRBJ2-7	-	CASSPPSGSYEQYF	TGTGCCAGCTCACCCCCTTCGGGCTCCTACGAGCAGTACTTC
-	TRBV7-2	TRBJ2-7	-	CASSTQTYEQYF	TGTGCCAGCAGCACTCAAACCTACGAGCAGTACTTC
-	TRBV7-9	TRBJ2-1	-	CASSLAPADNEQFF	TGTGCCAGCAGCTTAGCGCCCGCTGACAATGAGCAGTTCTTC
few	TRBV9	TRBJ2-3	-	CASSDPLGAADTQYF	TGTGCCAGCAGCGACCCCTTGGGGGCGGCAGATACGCAGTATTTT
-	TRBV9	TRBJ2-7	-	CASSPQRVGEQYF	TGTGCCAGCAGCCCTCAGCGGGTAGGCGAGCAGTACTTC
-	TRBV2	TRBJ2-7	-	CASSVEQVGYEQYF	TGTGCCAGCAGTGTTGAACAGGTAGGATACGAGCAGTACTTC
once	TRBV30	TRBJ2-7	TRBD1	CAWSLGQNPWGYEQYF	TGTGCCTGGAGTCTGGGACAGAACCCTTGGGGCTACGAGCAGTACTTC
-	TRBV4-2	TRBJ1-2	-	CASSQEGGGYTF	TGTGCCAGCAGCCAAGAAGGGGGGGGCTACACCTTC
once	TRBV5-1	TRBJ2-2	TRBD1	CASSLPTGAAGELFF	TGCGCCAGCAGCTTACCTACAGGGGCGGCCGGGGAGCTGTTTTTT
-	TRBV19	TRBJ1-6	-	CASSIGQSSSYNSPLHF	TGTGCCAGTAGTATTGGACAGTCGAGCTCCTATAATTCACCCCTCCACTTT
-	TRBV27	TRBJ1-2	TRBD1	CASSSGTGYYGYTF	TGTGCCAGCAGTTCCGGGACAGGGTACTATGGCTACACCTTC
-	TRBV6-4	TRBJ2-1	-	CASSDSSLEQFF	TGTGCCAGCAGTGACTCGAGTCTAGAGCAGTTCTTC
-	TRBV6-5	TRBJ2-7	-	CASSYSRDRSYEQYF	TGTGCCAGCAGTTACTCGCGGGATCGCTCCTACGAGCAGTACTTC
-	TRBV5-1	TRBJ2-5	-	CASSWTNQETQYF	TGCGCCAGCAGCTGGACCAACCAAGAGACCCAGTACTTC
-	TRBV19	TRBJ1-1	-	CARKPSVKYTEAFF	TGTGCCAGAAAGCCCTCGGTGAAGTACACTGAAGCTTTCTTT
-	TRBV6-5	TRBJ2-3	-	CASSSIGPSDTQYF	TGTGCCAGCAGTTCCATCGGACCGTCAGATACGCAGTATTTT
-	TRBV6-5	TRBJ2-7	-	CASSYQVGTYEQYF	TGTGCCAGCAGTTACCAGGTCGGAACCTACGAGCAGTACTTC
-	TRBV6-5	TRBJ2-3	TRBD2	CASSFGLATDTQYF	TGTGCCAGCAGCTTCGGACTAGCAACAGATACGCAGTATTTT
-	TRBV5-1	TRBJ2-5	-	CASSLVVGETQYF	TGCGCCAGCAGCTTGGTGGTCGGGGAGACCCAGTACTTC
-	TRBV6-5	TRBJ2-1	TRBD2	CASSYLAGERQEQFF	TGTGCCAGCAGTTACCTAGCGGGGGAGCGCCAGGAGCAGTTCTTC
-	TRBV28	TRBJ2-7	-	CASSQPASSSYEQYF	TGTGCCAGCAGTCAGCCGGCCTCATCCTCCTACGAGCAGTACTTC
-	TRBV5-1	TRBJ2-1	-	CASSLVPSYNEQFF	TGCGCCAGCAGCTTAGTTCCGTCCTACAATGAGCAGTTCTTC
-	TRBV5-4	TRBJ2-3	TRBD2	CASSPPPSGSFTDTQYF	TGTGCCAGCAGCCCTCCCCCTAGCGGGTCTTTCACAGATACGCAGTATTTT
-	TRBV28	TRBJ1-2	-	CASLPGGVWGYTF	TGTGCCAGCCTCCCGGGGGGGGTGTGGGGCTACACCTTC
-	TRBV7-3	TRBJ2-2	-	CASSLQPGAGELFF	TGTGCCAGCAGCCTCCAACCGGGAGCCGGGGAGCTGTTTTTT
-	TRBV29-1	TRBJ2-7	-	CSVVSPGEQYF	TGCAGCGTTGTCTCCCCCGGGGAGCAGTACTTC
-	TRBV30	TRBJ1-2	TRBD1	CAWRGQIGGYTF	TGTGCCTGGAGGGGACAGATTGGAGGCTACACCTTC
-	TRBV5-8	TRBJ2-7	-	CASTQAEAYEQYF	TGTGCCAGCACCCAGGCGGAGGCCTACGAGCAGTACTTC
-	TRBV5-6	TRBJ1-1	-	CASSLLNTEAFF	TGTGCCAGCAGCTTGCTGAACACTGAAGCTTTCTTT
once	TRBV27	TRBJ1-1	-	CATMGVMNTEAFF	TGTGCCACTATGGGGGTAATGAACACTGAAGCTTTCTTT
-	TRBV9	TRBJ2-5	TRBD1	CASSAQRQGAWETQYF	TGTGCCAGCAGCGCCCAACGACAGGGGGCCTGGGAGACCCAGTACTTC
-	TRBV11-2	TRBJ2-5	-	CASSLHPRAKETQYF	TGTGCCAGCAGCTTACATCCCAGGGCTAAAGAGACCCAGTACTTC
-	TRBV9	TRBJ1-4	-	CASSVGGGFGEKLFF	TGTGCCAGCAGCGTAGGGGGGGGCTTTGGTGAAAAACTGTTTTTT
-	TRBV11-2	TRBJ2-3	-	CASSTSGTRADTQYF	TGTGCCAGCAGCACCTCCGGGACAAGGGCAGATACGCAGTATTTT
-	TRBV7-2	TRBJ2-3	TRBD2	CASSSRAGTSTDTQYF	TGTGCCAGCAGCTCTCGAGCGGGGACTAGCACAGATACGCAGTATTTT
-	TRBV30	TRBJ2-3	TRBD1	CAWRPPGQGVGDTQYF	TGTGCCTGGAGGCCCCCGGGACAGGGGGTCGGAGATACGCAGTATTTT
-	TRBV7-3	TRBJ1-1	-	CASSSSKNTEAFF	TGTGCCAGCAGCTCCTCAAAAAACACTGAAGCTTTCTTT
-	TRBV5-1	TRBJ2-7	-	CASSLVRGSYEQYF	TGCGCCAGCAGCTTGGTCAGGGGCTCCTACGAGCAGTACTTC
-	TRBV7-9	TRBJ2-2	-	CASSLVQGISTGELFF	TGTGCCAGCAGCTTAGTACAGGGTATCAGCACCGGGGAGCTGTTTTTT
-	TRBV7-3	TRBJ2-1	-	CASSLDGGTYNEQFF	TGTGCCAGCAGCTTAGACGGGGGTACCTACAATGAGCAGTTCTTC
-	TRBV7-9	TRBJ2-3	TRBD2	CASSHGGRLDTQYF	TGTGCCAGCAGTCACGGGGGGAGATTAGATACGCAGTATTTT
-	TRBV5-4	TRBJ1-1	-	CASSLLVGGTEAFF	TGTGCCAGCAGCTTGCTTGTGGGTGGGACTGAAGCTTTCTTT
-	TRBV30	TRBJ1-2	-	CAADSYGYTF	TGTGCCGCAGACAGTTATGGCTACACCTTC
-	TRBV5-5	TRBJ1-4	-	CASSLDGINWENEKLFF	TGTGCCAGCAGCCTCGACGGAATCAACTGGGAGAATGAAAAACTGTTTTTT
few	TRBV7-9	TRBJ2-7	-	CASSLALAGSSYEQYF	TGTGCCAGCAGCTTAGCGCTGGCTGGAAGCTCCTACGAGCAGTACTTC
-	TRBV4-2	TRBJ2-7	TRBD1	CASSQAGGDRGDEQYF	TGTGCCAGCAGCCAAGCCGGGGGTGACAGGGGCGACGAGCAGTACTTC